These 32 T cell receptor beta chains came from one sample sequenced in a study of cytotoxic CD8 clonotypes in ibrutinib-treated CLL. TCRdb keeps only in-frame clones here, not all; method: immunoSEQ multiplex PCR. The sample gives 130,000 to 150,000 clones, about four fifths of which show up once; over 10% is in the top ten. Sequences were derived from PBMCs, sampled after 12 months of ibrutinib treatment. The receptors here all came from a human donor with chronic lymphocytic leukemia.

In its sample, this clone was seen a few times. This rearrangement joins TRBV6-5 to TRBJ1-5; perhaps TRBD1 as D (6 bases). The V gene's germline CDR1 is MNHEY and CDR2 SVGAGI. The CDR3 runs to 15 residues. Between the trimmed V and J ends, which lost 0 bases and 4 bases, there was a span of 10 bases. CDR3: CASSYSRGGNQPQHF. DNA for the CDR3: TGTGCCAGCAGTTACTCTAGGGGGGGGAATCAGCCCCAGCATTTT.

The rearrangement uses TRBV7-2 and TRBJ2-3; D remains unclear. This CDR3 region has 12 residues. The ends were cut back, 3 bases at V and 1 base at J, with 2 bases in the middle. Germline-derived CDR1 and CDR2 are SGHTA and FQGNSA. The CDR3 spells CASSFGTDTQYF. The CDR3 nucleotides read TGTGCCAGCAGCTTTGGCACAGATACGCAGTATTTT.

The rearrangement uses TRBV4-2 and TRBJ2-7; TRBD2 matches 12 bases. The CDR3 contains 18 residues. CDR1 LGHNA and CDR2 YNFKEQ come from the germline V gene. The V segment lost 0 bases and the J segment 0 bases; nucleotides outside the gene matches: 6. CDR3 bases: TGTGCCAGCAGCCAAGATTGGGGGACTAGCGGGTACTCCTACGAGCAGTACTTC. Encoded protein: CASSQDWGTSGYSYEQYF.

This sequence joins TRBV7-9 and TRBJ2-7; 8 bases align to TRBD1. The V gene's germline CDR1 is SEHNR and CDR2 FQNEAQ (reference sequence). Trimming removed 1 base from V and 2 bases from J; junction bases left unmatched: 13. This CDR3 is 18 amino acids long. CDR3: CASSLDLGWGQATYEQYF. CDR3 bases: TGTGCCAGCAGCTTAGACCTCGGTTGGGGACAGGCGACCTACGAGCAGTACTTC.

The chain combines TRBV10-3 with TRBJ2-1; TRBD2 matches 7 bases. Trimming cost V 1 base and J 10 bases; bases outside gene matches: 7. CDR3 length: 14 amino acids. Germline values: CDR1 ENHRY, CDR2 SYGVKD. The DNA for the CDR3 is TGTGCCATCAGTGAGTTACGCGGGAGTGGAGAGCAGTTCTTC. Residues: CAISELRGSGEQFF.

The chain recombines TRBV30 with TRBJ2-2; unclear D gene. The germline CDR1 and CDR2 sequences are GTSNPN and SVGIG (reference sequence). The CDR3 length is 15 residues. The V end was cut by 2 bases, the J end by 6 bases, with 16 bases between. CDR3 sequence reads: CAWSLFSTVAGELFF. The CDR3 DNA follows: TGTGCCTGGAGTTTGTTCTCGACTGTCGCCGGGGAGCTGTTTTTT.

The chain links TRBV7-2 to TRBJ2-7; D possibly corresponds to TRBD2 (6 bases). Germline-derived CDR1 and CDR2 are SGHTA and FQGNSA. The CDR3 consists of 14 residues. V shed 2 bases and J shed 6 bases, with 14 bases lying between them. CDR3 region: CASSLKLATAEQYF. The CDR3 nucleotides are TGTGCCAGCAGCTTAAAACTAGCTACTGCCGAGCAGTACTTC.

This sequence joins TRBV5-1 and TRBJ1-5; possibly TRBD1 for D (6 bases). V was cut by 1 base and J by 9 bases, with 17 bases left in between. The germline V gene has CDR1 SGHRS and CDR2 YFSETQ. This CDR3 contains 15 residues. The CDR3 loop is CASSLSWGPRWPQHF. The DNA for the CDR3 is TGCGCCAGCAGCTTGTCGTGGGGGCCTCGTTGGCCCCAGCATTTT.

The rearrangement joins TRBV6-4 to TRBJ2-3; 12 bases align to TRBD1. Germline V gives CDR1 MRHNA, CDR2 SNTAGT. The CDR3 sequence is 17 residues long. V lost 0 bases and J lost 4; bases outside the gene matches: 5. Written as DNA, the CDR3 is TGTGCCAGCAGTGACTCCGGGACAGGGGGCATTGCAGATACGCAGTATTTT. As protein: CASSDSGTGGIADTQYF.

In regard to this clone: One junction end does not reproduce the germline sequence, and a read error may be involved. The chain employs TRBV5-4 and TRBJ1-1; 10 nucleotides line up with TRBD1. This CDR3 spans 13 amino acids. CDR1 and CDR2 (germline): SGHNT, YYREEE (reference sequence). The CDR3 spells CASSQGDRGIAFF. The CDR3 bases are TGCGCCAGCAGCCAGGGGGACAGGGGTATAGCTTTCTTT.

The chain uses TRBV10-1 and TRBJ1-1, with no clear D. Germline loops: CDR1 WNHNN, CDR2 SYGVQD (reference sequence). CDR3 length equals 13 residues. Trimming removed 5 bases from V and 0 bases from J, with 7 bases in between. CDR3 nucleotide sequence: TGCGCCAGCAGTCTGACTGTGAACACTGAAGCTTTCTTT. Translation: CASSLTVNTEAFF.

The V call is TRBV29-1, the J call TRBJ1-2; TRBD1 might be the D (6 bases). The germline V gene encodes CDR1 SQVTM and CDR2 ANQGSEA. V lost 3 bases to trimming and J lost 2 bases, with 25 bases between them. This CDR3 is 18 amino acids long. The CDR3 DNA sequence: TGCAGCGTTGATCAGATGGGGGGCGAGGGTTCCTTCAACTATGGCTACACCTTC. This encodes CSVDQMGGEGSFNYGYTF.

The gene calls are TRBV28 and TRBJ2-3; D remains unclear. Germline V lookup: CDR1 MDHEN, CDR2 SYDVKM. Trimming cost V 6 bases and J 4 bases, with 11 bases left between them. This CDR3 spans 13 amino acids. The CDR3 bases are TGTGCCAGCAGCTCAACGGCCCCAGATACGCAGTATTTT. This codes for CASSSTAPDTQYF.

Notes on this clone: Other DNA sequences in the same sample also yield this CDR3. The chain joins TRBV2 to TRBJ2-5; D ambiguous. Germline-derived CDR1 and CDR2 are SNHLY and FYNNEI. The V and J ends lost 5 bases and 1 base respectively, with 2 bases between them. The CDR3 covers 11 residues. The CDR3 protein is CASSSQETQYF. The CDR3 DNA is TGTGCCAGCAGTTCCCAAGAGACCCAGTACTTC.

The rearrangement uses TRBV18 and TRBJ2-5; the match to TRBD2 covers 7 bases. The germline V gene has CDR1 KGHSH and CDR2 LQKENI. The trim removed 0 bases at V and 5 bases at J, leaving 6 bases unmatched. This CDR3 comprises 15 residues. CDR3 sequence reads: CASSPPSAGFETQYF. CDR3 coding DNA: TGTGCCAGCTCACCACCTTCAGCGGGATTTGAGACCCAGTACTTC.

The chain links TRBV7-9 to TRBJ2-5; D remains unclear. The CDR3 length is 14 residues. CDR1 and CDR2 from the germline V gene are SEHNR and FQNEAQ (reference sequence). Trimming took 7 bases from V and 5 from J, leaving 17 bases between them. In DNA form, the CDR3 reads TGTGCCAGCACCATTAAGGGTAGTTCGGAGACCCAGTACTTC. Amino acid sequence: CASTIKGSSETQYF.

This clone was counted a few times. This chain links TRBV28 with TRBJ1-5, with 10 positions matching TRBD1. Germline V gene sequence: CDR1 MDHEN, CDR2 SYDVKM. Unmatched junction bases numbered 2, after V lost 2 bases and J lost 4 bases. The CDR3 is made up of 15 amino acids. The CDR3 DNA reads TGTGCCAGCAGTTTACTGGGACAGGGGAATCAGCCCCAGCATTTT. This sequence encodes CASSLLGQGNQPQHF.

The genes are TRBV7-2 and TRBJ1-2; TRBD1 aligns across 9 bases. This CDR3 has 15 amino acids. V trimming: 5 bases; J trimming: 5 bases; junction bases outside the gene matches: 9. Germline assignment: CDR1 SGHTA and CDR2 FQGNSA. CDR3 in DNA: TGTGCCAGCAGCGGGCGGGGACAGGGTTTTTATGGCTACACCTTC. It yields the protein CASSGRGQGFYGYTF.

The genes are TRBV28 and TRBJ1-3, with D unresolved. Per the germline V gene, CDR1 is MDHEN and CDR2 is SYDVKM. This CDR3 region has 13 residues. The V and J ends lost 5 bases and 4 bases respectively, with 9 bases between them. CDR3 DNA sequence: TGTGCCAGCAGTCTCCCTGACGGAAACACCATATATTTT. Translated: CASSLPDGNTIYF.

The rearrangement uses TRBV11-2 and TRBJ1-2; D possibly corresponds to TRBD1 (6 bases). Between the trimmed V and J ends, which lost 1 base and 4 bases, there was a span of 13 bases. The length of the CDR3 is 15 residues. The V gene's germline CDR1 is SGHAT and CDR2 FQNNGV. This chain's CDR3 is CASSLGPGEGYGYTF. In nucleotides, the CDR3 is TGTGCCAGCAGCTTAGGGCCAGGGGAGGGCTATGGCTACACCTTC. The variable domain in full, with the rest retrieved from reference TRBV11-2 and TRBJ1-2, is EAGVAQSPRYKIIEKRQSVAFWCNPISGHATLYWYQQILGQGPKLLIQFQNNGVVDDSQLPKDRFSAERLKGVDSTLKIQPAKLEDSAVYLCASSLGPGEGYGYTFGSGTRLTVV.

For the CDR3, the DNA is TGTGCCAGCAGCCCCCATGGGGCCCTCTACGAGCAGTACTTC. Its protein product is CASSPHGALYEQYF. The gene calls are TRBV11-2 and TRBJ2-7; D is possibly TRBD1 (5 bases). CDR1 and CDR2 (germline): SGHAT, FQNNGV. The CDR3 extends over 14 amino acids. V lost 5 bases and J 3 bases, leaving 14 bases between the germline ends.

The rearrangement uses TRBV27 and TRBJ2-1; the D call may be TRBD1 or TRBD2 (6 bases each). The CDR3 totals 19 residues. Germline V CDR1 and CDR2: MNHEY, SMNVEV (reference sequence). Deletions cut 2 bases from V and 0 bases from J, with 20 bases between. CDR3 bases: TGTGCCAGCAGTTTACGACGGGCGGGGACAAGAAACTCCTACAATGAGCAGTTCTTC. It is translated as CASSLRRAGTRNSYNEQFF.

V is TRBV20-1 and J is TRBJ2-4; no reliable D call. The CDR3 length is 11 residues. V gave up 3 bases and J gave up 8 bases, with 8 bases separating them. Per the germline V gene, CDR1 is DFQATT and CDR2 is SNEGSKA (reference sequence). The CDR3 nucleotides read TGCAGTGCTAGTCTTGGGGACATTCAGTACTTC. Protein product: CSASLGDIQYF.

J is TRBJ1-2 and V is TRBV5-6; 8 positions agree with TRBD1. The CDR3 contains 15 residues. V lost 3 bases, J lost 4 bases, and 8 bases stayed unmatched. CDR1 is SGHDT, CDR2 YYEEEE, per germline. DNA of the CDR3: TGTGCCAGCAGCTCGCTAAGACAGGGGTCCTATGGCTACACCTTC. Encoded protein: CASSSLRQGSYGYTF.

The chain links TRBV28 to TRBJ2-2; D is uncertain. Germline CDR1 MDHEN, CDR2 SYDVKM. V was pared by 8 bases and J by 7 bases, with 11 bases between. The CDR3 covers 12 residues. The CDR3 is CASCGPIGELFF. The CDR3, as DNA: TGTGCCAGCTGTGGGCCGATCGGGGAGCTGTTTTTT.

The chain has TRBV5-1 and TRBJ2-7; perhaps TRBD2 as D (6 bases). Germline lookup yields CDR1 SGHRS and CDR2 YFSETQ. This CDR3 is built from 14 residues. V gave up 0 bases and J gave up 5 bases, with 12 bases separating them. The CDR3 sequence: CASSLVRDFDEQYF. The CDR3 DNA sequence: TGCGCCAGCAGCTTGGTGCGGGATTTCGACGAGCAGTACTTC.

The CDR3: CATSRDGIQYGYTF. CDR3 DNA sequence: TGTGCCACCAGCAGAGATGGGATTCAATATGGCTACACCTTC. The chain employs TRBV15 and TRBJ1-2; D is unclear. CDR1 is LNHNV, CDR2 YYDKDF, per germline (reference sequence). Deletions cut 0 bases from V and 5 bases from J, with 10 bases between. This CDR3 is 14 amino acids long.

The chain combines TRBV19 with TRBJ1-4, with D perhaps TRBD1 (6 bases). V was shortened by 5 bases and J by 0 bases, with 10 bases between the two germline ends. CDR1 and CDR2 (germline): LNHDA, SQIVND (reference sequence). The CDR3 loop spans 15 amino acids. CDR3 bases: TGTGCCAGTAGTCCGAGGACAGCAACTAATGAAAAACTGTTTTTT. Its protein product is CASSPRTATNEKLFF. The complete variable domain, with remaining parts taken from reference TRBV19 and TRBJ1-4, reads DGGITQSPKYLFRKEGQNVTLSCEQNLNHDAMYWYRQDPGQGLRLIYYSQIVNDFQKGDIAEGYSVSREKKESFPLTVTSAQKNPTAFYLCASSPRTATNEKLFFGSGTQLSVL.

A few counts support this clone. The chain carries TRBV19 and TRBJ2-1; 9 bases map to TRBD2. V dropped 4 bases and J dropped 2; count of bases not matched to a gene: 3. CDR3 size: 15 residues. CDR1 LNHDA and CDR2 SQIVND come from the germline V gene (reference sequence). For the CDR3, the DNA is TGTGCCAGTAGTACTAGCGGGGATCCCTACAATGAGCAGTTCTTC. It translates to CASSTSGDPYNEQFF.

The gene calls are TRBV10-3 and TRBJ2-2; D tentatively reads TRBD1 or TRBD2 (6 bases each). The V gene lost 7 bases and the J gene lost 2 bases, with 14 bases spanning the gap. Germline V CDR1 and CDR2: ENHRY, SYGVKD. The CDR3 runs to 15 residues. The CDR3 region is CAIKGGIGNTGELFF. The CDR3 bases are TGTGCCATCAAGGGGGGCATAGGTAACACCGGGGAGCTGTTTTTT.

Points on this clone: The sample carries other DNA sequences with the same CDR3. The rearrangement links TRBV7-2 to TRBJ2-7; TRBD2 agrees at 10 bases. CDR1 SGHTA and CDR2 FQGNSA come from the germline V gene. CDR3 size: 15 residues. The junction had 8 bases not matched to a gene; V was cut back by 5 bases and J by 4 bases. The CDR3 region has the DNA TGTGCCAGCAGCAAGACTAGCGGGCATACTTACGAGCAGTACTTC. This translates into CASSKTSGHTYEQYF. Looking up the rest from reference TRBV7-2 and TRBJ2-7 gives the full variable domain: GAGVSQSPSNKVTEKGKDVELRCDPISGHTALYWYRQSLGQGLEFLIYFQGNSAPDKSGLPSDRFSAERTGGSVSTLTIQRTQQEDSAVYLCASSKTSGHTYEQYFGPGTRLTVT.

The chain recombines TRBV5-4 with TRBJ2-7; D might be TRBD1 (6 bases). The germline V gene has CDR1 SGHNT and CDR2 YYREEE (reference sequence). V was trimmed by 4 bases and J by 4 bases, leaving 18 bases between them. The CDR3 runs 15 residues. DNA for the CDR3: TGTGCCAGCAGCCCCAGCGGACAGAAACTATACGAGCAGTACTTC. This codes for CASSPSGQKLYEQYF.